This T cell receptor beta chain was observed in a study of T cells in Graves' hyperthyroidism and ophthalmopathy. There were TCR beta CDR3 regions amplified from RNA transcripts. The TCR CDR3 first-round RT-PCR relied on the HTBI primer set. TCRdb itself ran the multiplex PCR reads through MiXCR, one entry per CDR3 protein. Here the sample spans more than 650,000 distinct CDR3 sequences, approximately 14% being singletons. In this sample, this clonotype turned up a few times. Germline V gene lookup returns CDR1 LNHDA and CDR2 SQIVND (reference sequence). The CDR3 sequence is 15 residues long. With 3 bases clipped from V and 4 bases from J, the junction kept 6 bases outside the gene matches.

The rearrangement links TRBV19 to TRBJ2-1; 7 positions agree with TRBD2. This clonotype was obtained from a woman between 18 and 30 years old with Graves' hyperthyroidism. Sample: blood. CDR3 sequence (DNA): TGTGCCAGTAGTATCGCGGGAGAAGGGTACAATGAGCAGTTCTTC. Amino acids: CASSIAGEGYNEQFF.